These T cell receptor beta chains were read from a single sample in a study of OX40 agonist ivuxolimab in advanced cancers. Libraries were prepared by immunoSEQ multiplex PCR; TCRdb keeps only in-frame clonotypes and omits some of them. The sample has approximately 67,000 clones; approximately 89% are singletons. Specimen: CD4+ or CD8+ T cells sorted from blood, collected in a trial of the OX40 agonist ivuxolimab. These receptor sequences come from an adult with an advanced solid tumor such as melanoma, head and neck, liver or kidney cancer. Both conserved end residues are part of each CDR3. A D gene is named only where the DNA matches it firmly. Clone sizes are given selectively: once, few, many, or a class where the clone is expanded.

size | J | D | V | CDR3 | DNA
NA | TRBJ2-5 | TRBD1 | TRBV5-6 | CASSLGGTGVYQETQYF | TGTGCCAGCAGCCTGGGTGGGACAGGGGTGTACCAAGAGACCCAGTACTTC
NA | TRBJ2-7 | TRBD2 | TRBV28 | CASSFPQAGAGEQYF | TGTGCCAGCAGTTTTCCTCAAGCGGGAGCAGGCGAGCAGTACTTC
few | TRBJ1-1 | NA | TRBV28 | CASSDEGFRGAFF | TGTGCCAGCAGTGATGAGGGGTTCCGGGGTGCTTTCTTT
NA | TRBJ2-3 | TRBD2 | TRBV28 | CASHPPGTSGGTDTQYF | TGTGCCAGCCACCCACCCGGGACTAGCGGGGGCACAGATACGCAGTATTTT
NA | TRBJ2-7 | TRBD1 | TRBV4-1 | CASSQGQGAPNEQYF | TGCGCCAGCAGCCAAGGACAGGGGGCGCCCAACGAGCAGTACTTC
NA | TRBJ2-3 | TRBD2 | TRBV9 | CASSGLAGGNTDTQYF | TGTGCCAGCAGCGGATTAGCGGGGGGAAACACAGATACGCAGTATTTT
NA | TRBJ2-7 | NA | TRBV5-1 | CASCPVAGDYEQYF | TGCGCCAGCTGCCCGGTGGCAGGGGATTACGAGCAGTACTTC
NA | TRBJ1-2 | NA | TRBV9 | CASSATTGNYGYTF | TGTGCCAGCAGCGCCACCACAGGGAACTATGGCTACACCTTC
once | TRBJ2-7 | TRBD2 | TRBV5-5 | CASSLQLAGGYYEQYF | TGTGCCAGCAGCTTGCAACTAGCGGGAGGGTACTACGAGCAGTACTTC
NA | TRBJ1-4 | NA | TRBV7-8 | CASSLVRGRNEKLFF | TGTGCCAGCAGCTTAGTCCGGGGGCGGAATGAAAAACTGTTTTTT
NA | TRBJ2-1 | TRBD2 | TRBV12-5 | CASGLILTSGIRNEQFF | TGTGCTAGTGGTTTGATTCTAACTAGCGGGATTAGAAATGAGCAGTTCTTC
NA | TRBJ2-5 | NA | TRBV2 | CASSESAGETQYF | TGTGCCAGCAGTGAATCGGCAGGGGAGACCCAGTACTTC
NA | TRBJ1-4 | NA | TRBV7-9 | CASSFSLIGEKLFF | TGTGCCAGCAGCTTCTCGCTAATCGGGGAAAAACTGTTTTTT
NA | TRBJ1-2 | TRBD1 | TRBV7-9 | CASSLAQGANYGYTF | TGTGCCAGCAGCTTGGCGCAGGGGGCTAACTATGGCTACACCTTC
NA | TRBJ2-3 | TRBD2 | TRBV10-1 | CASSDPGSSGTTDTQYF | TGCGCCAGCAGTGACCCAGGGTCTAGCGGGACCACAGATACGCAGTATTTT
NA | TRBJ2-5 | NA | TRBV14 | CASSQVGETQYF | TGTGCCAGCAGCCAAGTGGGGGAGACCCAGTACTTC
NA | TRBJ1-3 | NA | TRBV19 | CASSPGTLTRGNTIYF | TGTGCCAGTAGCCCCGGGACCTTAACGCGCGGAAACACCATATATTTT
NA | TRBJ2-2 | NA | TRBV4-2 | CASSQDFGLGGGELFF | TGTGCCAGCAGCCAAGATTTCGGCCTAGGGGGCGGGGAGCTGTTTTTT
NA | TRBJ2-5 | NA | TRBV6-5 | CASSTAQGRWETQYF | TGTGCCAGCAGTACAGCCCAGGGGAGGTGGGAGACCCAGTACTTC
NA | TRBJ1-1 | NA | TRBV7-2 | CASSHTGEAFF | TGTGCCAGCAGTCATACAGGGGAAGCTTTCTTT
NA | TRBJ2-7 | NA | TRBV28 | CASSFSRGLYEQYF | TGTGCCAGCAGTTTTAGTAGAGGCCTCTACGAGCAGTACTTC
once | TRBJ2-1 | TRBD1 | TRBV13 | CASSHRQGIRNEQFF | TGTGCCAGCAGCCACAGACAGGGGATAAGAAATGAGCAGTTCTTC
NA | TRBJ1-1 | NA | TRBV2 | CASSSDSQAFF | TGTGCCAGCAGTTCCGACAGTCAGGCTTTCTTT
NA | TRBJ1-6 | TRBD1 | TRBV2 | CASTPREDRVSSPLHF | TGTGCCAGCACCCCCAGGGAGGACAGGGTTAGTTCACCCCTCCACTTT
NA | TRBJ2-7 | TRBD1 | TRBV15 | CATCETGTGGSLQYF | TGTGCCACCTGTGAAACCGGGACAGGGGGTTCATTGCAGTACTTC
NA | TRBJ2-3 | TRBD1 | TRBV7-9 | CASSPRDRATDTQYF | TGTGCCAGCAGCCCGAGGGACAGGGCCACAGATACGCAGTATTTT
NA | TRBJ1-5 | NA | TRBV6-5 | CASSPGTISNQPQHF | TGTGCCAGCAGTCCCGGTACGATTAGCAATCAGCCCCAGCATTTT
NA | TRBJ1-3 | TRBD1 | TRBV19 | CASTQMTGGYSGNTIYF | TGTGCCAGTACGCAGATGACAGGGGGCTACTCTGGAAACACCATATATTTT
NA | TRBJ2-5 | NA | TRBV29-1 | CSVGLGQSIETQYF | TGCAGCGTTGGGTTGGGACAATCTATAGAGACCCAGTACTTC
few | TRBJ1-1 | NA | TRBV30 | CAWSGGGPEAFF | TGTGCCTGGAGCGGGGGAGGACCTGAAGCTTTCTTT
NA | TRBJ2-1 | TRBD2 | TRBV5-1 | CASSLLPSGRSRSSYNEQFF | TGCGCCAGCAGCTTGTTACCTAGCGGGAGATCACGGAGCTCCTACAATGAGCAGTTCTTC
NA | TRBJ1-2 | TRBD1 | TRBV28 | CAIDPGQGSYGYTF | TGTGCCATAGATCCGGGACAGGGGAGCTATGGCTACACCTTC
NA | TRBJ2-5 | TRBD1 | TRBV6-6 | CASRDRVAQETQYF | TGTGCCAGCAGAGACAGGGTGGCTCAAGAGACCCAGTACTTC